Below, 26 T cell receptor beta chains from the same sample are listed, as sequenced in a study of blood T cells in healthy people across ages. PCR was performed a second time for about 7 to 12 cycles using a sample-barcoded 5' primer and a J-beta primer mix. TCRdb re-called the 5' RACE reads through MiXCR, storing one row per CDR3 protein. The sample holds about 1.4 million distinct CDR3 sequences; 59% are singletons and the top ten take 5.5% to 8%. The specimen sequenced was blood. These receptors were obtained from a man aged 18 to 29 in good health.

The chain combines TRBV4-3 with TRBJ2-5, with D maybe TRBD2 (7 bases). This CDR3 contains 15 residues. The V end lost 0 bases, the J end lost 5 bases, and 13 bases lay between the germline ends. Germline loops: CDR1 LGHNA, CDR2 YSLEER. The CDR3 DNA is TGCGCCAGCAGCCAAGATAGGAGGGGGGGTGAGACCCAGTACTTC. Translated, it gives CASSQDRRGGETQYF.

The genes are TRBV6-6 and TRBJ2-6, with D maybe TRBD2 (5 bases). V shed 8 bases and J shed 4 bases, with 15 bases lying between them. The CDR3 is 15 amino acids. Germline CDR1 MNHNY, CDR2 SVGAGI (reference sequence). This CDR3 reads CASLSLPGGANVLTF. CDR3 sequence (DNA): TGTGCCAGCCTCTCCCTCCCGGGAGGGGCCAACGTCCTGACTTTC.

The J gene is TRBJ2-7, the V gene TRBV12-3 or TRBV12-4, with 7 bases aligning to TRBD2. V lost 5 bases, J lost 4 bases, and 8 bases stayed unmatched. The CDR3 runs 14 residues. CDR3 in amino acids: CASSARSSGYEQYF. Written as DNA, the CDR3 is TGTGCCAGCAGTGCCAGATCTAGCGGATACGAGCAGTACTTC.

This clonotype was found once. The junction does not match germline at one end; this may be a read error. CDR3 region: CASSRTGVQSGNEKLFF. Here the CDR3 DNA reads TGCGCCAGCAGCCGGACAGGGGTCCAGTCAGGGAATGAGAAACTGTTTTTT. The genes are TRBV5-1 and TRBJ1-4, with 9 bases identical to TRBD1. This CDR3 contains 17 residues. Germline loops: CDR1 SGHRS, CDR2 YFSETQ.

V usage is TRBV27 and J usage is TRBJ2-3; 8 nucleotides match TRBD2. Germline values: CDR1 MNHEY, CDR2 SMNVEV (reference sequence). There are 16 residues in the CDR3. J gave up 2 bases and V 6 bases, and 10 bases lay outside the gene matches. In DNA, the CDR3 is TGTGCCAGCAGGCGGGGGGTGAGCGGGGCCACAGATACGCAGTATTTT. Its protein product is CASRRGVSGATDTQYF.

The chain uses TRBV3-1 and TRBJ2-5, with 13 bases aligning to TRBD2. Germline V gene sequence: CDR1 LGHDT, CDR2 YNNKEL (reference sequence). The CDR3 contains 14 residues. Trimming at V came to 8 bases and at J to 3 bases, leaving 3 bases not matched to a gene. CDR3 DNA sequence: TGTGCCAGCGGACTAGCGGGAGCCAAAGAGACCCAGTACTTC. It translates to CASGLAGAKETQYF.

This clonotype was counted a few times. The chain uses TRBV20-1 and TRBJ2-7, with D tentatively TRBD1 (6 bases). The germline CDR1 and CDR2 sequences are DFQATT and SNEGSKA (reference sequence). Trimming left V 0 bases short and J 9 bases short, with 21 bases between. CDR3 size: 15 residues. This CDR3 reads CSAREDRLANSRQYF. The CDR3 DNA reads as TGCAGTGCTAGAGAGGACAGACTCGCAAATAGTAGGCAGTACTTC.

The chain employs TRBV24-1 and TRBJ2-1, with D tentatively TRBD1 or TRBD2 (5 bases each). The germline V and J ends were trimmed by 9 bases and 8 bases, with 10 bases remaining between them. Per germline, CDR1 KGHDR and CDR2 SFDVKD. The CDR3 is 11 amino acids. CDR3 nucleotide sequence: TGTGCCACCTGTGGGGGTGATGAGCAGTTCTTC. It codes for CATCGGDEQFF.

V gene TRBV20-1 combines with J gene TRBJ2-1; 8 positions match TRBD2. With 0 bases clipped from V and 8 bases from J, the junction kept 12 bases outside the gene matches. CDR1 is DFQATT, CDR2 SNEGSKA, per germline (reference sequence). The CDR3 consists of 16 residues. The CDR3 nucleotides read TGCAGTGCTAGAGATGACGCGTGGACTAGCTTCGATGAGCAGTTCTTC. Translated, it gives CSARDDAWTSFDEQFF.

This clonotype showed up just a few times. The chain links TRBV6-2 or TRBV6-3 to TRBJ2-7; 9 bases agree with TRBD1. With 1 base clipped from V and 4 bases from J, the junction kept 5 bases outside the gene matches. Per germline, CDR1 MNHEY and CDR2 SVGEGT. The CDR3 is 15 residues long. In DNA form, the CDR3 reads TGTGCCAGCAGTTACTGGGACAGGGCGCGGTACGAGCAGTACTTC. Translation gives CASSYWDRARYEQYF.

The rearrangement links TRBV4-2 to TRBJ1-5; D perhaps matches TRBD1 (5 bases). Trimming cost V 3 bases and J 4 bases, with 16 bases left between them. The germline gives CDR1 LGHNA, CDR2 YNFKEQ. The CDR3 is 16 residues long. CDR3 bases: TGTGCCAGCAGCCAGACCGGGACGTCAGATAATCAGCCCCAGCATTTT. This translates into CASSQTGTSDNQPQHF.

Only a few counts were recorded for this clonotype. The chain joins TRBV10-2 to TRBJ2-3, with 13 bases matching TRBD2. V lost 2 bases and J lost 3; bases outside the gene matches: 2. The CDR3 runs 16 residues. CDR1 and CDR2 (germline): WSHSY, SAAADI. In DNA, the CDR3 is TGCGCCAGCAGTGAGACTAGCGGGGGGGTAACAGATACGCAGTATTTT. As protein: CASSETSGGVTDTQYF.

The genes are TRBV28 and TRBJ1-3; TRBD1 matches at 7 bases. The ends lost 5 bases at V and 0 bases at J; junction bases unmatched: 7. In germline, CDR1 is MDHEN, CDR2 SYDVKM. There are 16 residues in the CDR3. CDR3: CASSTPGQFSGNTIYF. The CDR3, as DNA: TGTGCCAGCAGTACCCCGGGACAGTTCTCTGGAAACACCATATATTTT. Based on the CDR3 plus reference TRBV28 and TRBJ1-3, the full variable domain is DVKVTQSSRYLVKRTGEKVFLECVQDMDHENMFWYRQDPGLGLRLIYFSYDVKMKEKGDIPEGYSVSREKKERFSLILESASTNQTSMYLCASSTPGQFSGNTIYFGEGSWLTVV.

The V and J genes are TRBV6-5 and TRBJ1-2; D gene unclear. The length of the CDR3 is 17 residues. CDR1 and CDR2 (germline): MNHEY, SVGAGI. Trimming stripped 1 base from V and 4 bases from J, with 19 bases between. The CDR3 DNA sequence: TGTGCCAGCAGTTACTACCCGGGCCACACGGCCGTCTATGGCTACACCTTC. It is translated as CASSYYPGHTAVYGYTF.

The V and J genes are TRBV7-8 and TRBJ2-5; 7 nucleotides match TRBD2. This CDR3 spans 14 amino acids. The germline V gene has CDR1 SGHVS and CDR2 FQNEAQ. The CDR3 DNA is TGTGCTTCAAAGCGGGACGGCCATTCAGAGACCCAGTACTTC. Encoded protein: CASKRDGHSETQYF.

This chain links TRBV2 with TRBJ2-5; D might be TRBD1 (7 bases). V was cut by 7 bases and J by 7 bases, with 13 bases left in between. CDR3 length: 12 residues. From germline, CDR1 is SNHLY and CDR2 FYNNEI. CDR3 sequence (DNA): TGTGCCAGCACCCAGGGGGGAGTGACCCAGTACTTC. It codes for CASTQGGVTQYF.

The chain joins TRBV20-1 to TRBJ2-3, with 7 bases lining up with TRBD2. The CDR3 consists of 11 residues. Germline V gives CDR1 DFQATT, CDR2 SNEGSKA (reference sequence). The CDR3 loop is CSRREGDTQYF. DNA of the CDR3: TGCAGCAGAAGGGAGGGAGATACGCAGTATTTT.

This clonotype appeared a single time. In DNA form, the CDR3 reads TGCAGTGCTGGGAGGGGGAGCAAAGAGACCCAGTACTTC. Its translation is CSAGRGSKETQYF. This chain links TRBV20-1 with TRBJ2-5; D may be TRBD2 (7 bases). Germline CDR1 DFQATT, CDR2 SNEGSKA (reference sequence). There are 13 residues in the CDR3. V dropped 5 bases and J dropped 3 bases, with 13 bases sitting between them.

This clonotype was seen just once. The chain couples TRBV29-1 to TRBJ1-2, with TRBD1 matching over 9 bases. The V gene end was trimmed by 7 bases and the J gene end by 4 bases; junction bases not matched to a gene: 7. This CDR3 is built from 13 residues. The V gene's germline CDR1 is SQVTM and CDR2 ANQGSEA. The CDR3 spells CSGRTGGGYGYTF. In nucleotides, the CDR3 is TGCAGCGGCAGAACAGGGGGCGGCTATGGCTACACCTTC. Drawing the rest from reference TRBV29-1 and TRBJ1-2, the complete variable domain is SAVISQKPSRDICQRGTSLTIQCQVDSQVTMMFWYRQQPGQSLTLIATANQGSEATYESGFVIDKFPISRPNLTFSTLTVSNMSPEDSSIYLCSGRTGGGYGYTFGSGTRLTVV.

V is TRBV29-1 and J is TRBJ2-7; TRBD1 agrees at 11 bases. The J call may not be correct, given that the DNA end is closer to TRBJ2-5. Germline V CDR1 and CDR2: SQVTM, ANQGSEA. The CDR3 totals 12 residues. CDR3 nucleotide sequence: TGCAGCGTTGGGGGACAGGGGGGGACCCAGTACTTC. Amino acids: CSVGGQGGTQYF.

This clonotype was recorded many times. The gene calls are TRBV28 and TRBJ2-7; D perhaps matches TRBD1 (5 bases). The V and J ends lost 6 bases and 6 bases respectively, with 12 bases between them. Per the germline V gene, CDR1 is MDHEN and CDR2 is SYDVKM. CDR3 length: 12 residues. CDR3 protein: CASSSGQLEQYF. CDR3 in DNA: TGTGCCAGCAGCTCAGGACAACTCGAGCAGTACTTC.

This chain connects TRBV20-1 to TRBJ1-1; the D gene is possibly TRBD1 (5 bases). The length of the CDR3 is 13 residues. Between the trimmed V and J ends, which lost 5 bases and 4 bases, there was a span of 14 bases. Germline CDR1 reads DFQATT; CDR2 reads SNEGSKA (reference sequence). CDR3 bases: TGCAGTGCTTCAGGGTTCGTGGCCACTGAAGCTTTCTTT. Translated: CSASGFVATEAFF.

The gene calls are TRBV29-1 and TRBJ2-3; 7 bases match TRBD1. V shed 6 bases and J 2 bases; nucleotides not matched to a gene: 8. Germline V lookup: CDR1 SQVTM, CDR2 ANQGSEA. The CDR3 consists of 14 residues. The CDR3 is CSVGRGGSTDTQYF. The CDR3 DNA reads TGCAGCGTGGGCCGAGGGGGCTCCACAGATACGCAGTATTTT.

This clonotype appeared many times. This chain uses TRBV7-6 with TRBJ2-5; TRBD1 is a possible D gene (5 bases). Trimming shortened V by 0 bases and J by 2 bases, and 10 bases separated the two germline ends. Germline values: CDR1 SGHVS, CDR2 FNYEAQ. The CDR3 has 15 residues. CDR3 protein: CASSLALGQQETQYF. The CDR3, as DNA: TGTGCCAGCAGCTTAGCGCTGGGGCAACAAGAGACCCAGTACTTC.

This chain uses TRBV12-3 or TRBV12-4 with TRBJ1-3, with 8 bases matching TRBD1. The CDR3 extends over 17 amino acids. With 7 bases clipped from V and 0 bases from J, the junction kept 11 bases outside the gene matches. CDR3 protein: CASNGRQGLLSGNTIYF. The CDR3 DNA reads as TGTGCCAGCAATGGGAGACAGGGGCTTCTCTCTGGAAACACCATATATTTT.

V and J are TRBV4-1 and TRBJ2-5; weak D call: TRBD1 (5 bases). Trimming left V 3 bases short and J 3 bases short, with 14 bases between. CDR1 is MGHRA, CDR2 YSYEKL, per germline. This CDR3 contains 15 residues. CDR3 region: CASSHTGRAEETQYF. For the CDR3, the DNA is TGCGCCAGCAGCCATACCGGCAGGGCCGAAGAGACCCAGTACTTC.